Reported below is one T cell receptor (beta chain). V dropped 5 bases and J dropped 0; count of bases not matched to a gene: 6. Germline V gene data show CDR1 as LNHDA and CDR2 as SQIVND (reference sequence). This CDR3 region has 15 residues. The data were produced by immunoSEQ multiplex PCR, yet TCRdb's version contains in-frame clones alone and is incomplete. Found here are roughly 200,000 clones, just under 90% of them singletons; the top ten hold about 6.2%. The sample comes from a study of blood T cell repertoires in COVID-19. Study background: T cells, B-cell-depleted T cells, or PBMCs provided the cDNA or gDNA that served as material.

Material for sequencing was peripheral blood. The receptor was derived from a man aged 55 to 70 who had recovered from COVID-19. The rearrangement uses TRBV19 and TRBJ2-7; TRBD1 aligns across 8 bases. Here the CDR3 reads CASSRYGQGSYEQYF. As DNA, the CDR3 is TGTGCCAGTAGTCGATACGGACAGGGCTCCTACGAGCAGTACTTC.